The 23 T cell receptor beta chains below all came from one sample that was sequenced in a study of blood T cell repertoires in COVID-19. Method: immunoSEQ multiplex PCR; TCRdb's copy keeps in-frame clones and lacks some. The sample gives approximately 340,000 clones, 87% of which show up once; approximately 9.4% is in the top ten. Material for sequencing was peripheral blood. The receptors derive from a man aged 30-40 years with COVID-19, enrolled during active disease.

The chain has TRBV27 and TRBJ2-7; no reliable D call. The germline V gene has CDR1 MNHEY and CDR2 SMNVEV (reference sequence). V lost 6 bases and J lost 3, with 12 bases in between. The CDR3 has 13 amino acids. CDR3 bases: TGTGCCAGCAGCTCGAGGAGCATCTACGAGCAGTACTTC. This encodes CASSSRSIYEQYF.

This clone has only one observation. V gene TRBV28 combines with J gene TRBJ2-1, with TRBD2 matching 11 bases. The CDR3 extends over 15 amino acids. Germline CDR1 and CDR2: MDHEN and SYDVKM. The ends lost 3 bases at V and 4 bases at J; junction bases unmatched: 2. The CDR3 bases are TGTGCCAGCAGTTTTACTAGCGGGGGATACAATGAGCAGTTCTTC. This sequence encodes CASSFTSGGYNEQFF.

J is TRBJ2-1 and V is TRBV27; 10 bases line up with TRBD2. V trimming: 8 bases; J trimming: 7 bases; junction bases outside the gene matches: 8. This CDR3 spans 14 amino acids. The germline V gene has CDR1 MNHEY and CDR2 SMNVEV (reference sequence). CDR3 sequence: CASESSGRTNEQFF. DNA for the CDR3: TGTGCCAGCGAATCTAGCGGGAGAACGAATGAGCAGTTCTTC.

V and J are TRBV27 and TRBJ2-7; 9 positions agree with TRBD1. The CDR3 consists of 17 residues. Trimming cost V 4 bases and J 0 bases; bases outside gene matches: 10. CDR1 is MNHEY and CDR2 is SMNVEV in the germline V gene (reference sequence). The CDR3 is CASSSLGRQGVSYEQYF. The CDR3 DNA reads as TGTGCCAGCAGTTCCTTGGGGAGACAGGGGGTCTCCTACGAGCAGTACTTC.

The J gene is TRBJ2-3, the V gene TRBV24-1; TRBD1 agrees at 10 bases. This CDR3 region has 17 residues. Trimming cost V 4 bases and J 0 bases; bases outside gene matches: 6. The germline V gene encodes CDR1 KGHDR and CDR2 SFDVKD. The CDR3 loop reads CATSDAGDRGSTDTQYF. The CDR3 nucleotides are TGTGCCACCAGTGACGCCGGGGACAGGGGAAGCACAGATACGCAGTATTTT.

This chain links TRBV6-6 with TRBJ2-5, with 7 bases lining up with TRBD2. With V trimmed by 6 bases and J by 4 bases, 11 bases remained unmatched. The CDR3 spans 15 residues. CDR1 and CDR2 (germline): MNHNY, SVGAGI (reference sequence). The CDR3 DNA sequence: TGTGCCAGCAGGCGAGTGGCGGGAGCGGCAGAGACCCAGTACTTC. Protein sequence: CASRRVAGAAETQYF.

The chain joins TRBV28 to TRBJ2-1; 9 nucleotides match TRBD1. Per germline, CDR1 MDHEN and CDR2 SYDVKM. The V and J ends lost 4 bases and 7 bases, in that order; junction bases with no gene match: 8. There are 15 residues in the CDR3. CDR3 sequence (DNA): TGTGCCAGCAGTTCGGGACAGGGCTCGGGGAATGAGCAGTTCTTC. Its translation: CASSSGQGSGNEQFF.

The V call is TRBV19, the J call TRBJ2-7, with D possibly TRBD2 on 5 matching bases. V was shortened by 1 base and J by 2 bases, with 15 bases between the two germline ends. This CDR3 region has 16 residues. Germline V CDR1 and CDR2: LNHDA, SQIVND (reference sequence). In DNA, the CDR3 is TGTGCCAGTAGTATAGCAGCTCGGCAGAGGGCCTACGAGCAGTACTTC. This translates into CASSIAARQRAYEQYF.

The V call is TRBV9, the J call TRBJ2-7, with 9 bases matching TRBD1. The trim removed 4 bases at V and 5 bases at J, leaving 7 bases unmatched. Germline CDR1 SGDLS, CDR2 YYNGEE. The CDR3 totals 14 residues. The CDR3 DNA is TGTGCCAGCAGCTCGGGACAGGGTCTGGACGAGCAGTACTTC. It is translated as CASSSGQGLDEQYF.

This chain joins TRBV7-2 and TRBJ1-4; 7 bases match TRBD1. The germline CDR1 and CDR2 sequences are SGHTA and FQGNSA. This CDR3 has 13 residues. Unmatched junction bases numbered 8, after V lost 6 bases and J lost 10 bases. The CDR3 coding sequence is TGTGCCAGCAGTAGAGGGACAGACCTAAAACTGTTTTTT. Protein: CASSRGTDLKLFF.

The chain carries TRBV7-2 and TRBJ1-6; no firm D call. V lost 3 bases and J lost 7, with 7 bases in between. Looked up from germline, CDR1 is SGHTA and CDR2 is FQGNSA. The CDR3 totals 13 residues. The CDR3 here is CASSFWQNSPLHF. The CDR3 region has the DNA TGTGCCAGCAGCTTCTGGCAGAATTCACCCCTCCACTTT.

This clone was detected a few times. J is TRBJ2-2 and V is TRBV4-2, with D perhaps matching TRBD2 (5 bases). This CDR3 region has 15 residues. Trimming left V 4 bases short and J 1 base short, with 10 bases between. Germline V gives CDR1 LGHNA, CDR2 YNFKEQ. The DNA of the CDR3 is TGTGCCAGCAGCCCCGGACTCATGAACACCGGGGAGCTGTTTTTT. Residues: CASSPGLMNTGELFF.

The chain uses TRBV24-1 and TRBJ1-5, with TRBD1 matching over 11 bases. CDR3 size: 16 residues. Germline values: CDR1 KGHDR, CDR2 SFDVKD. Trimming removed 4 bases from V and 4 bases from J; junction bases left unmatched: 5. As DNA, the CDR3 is TGTGCCACCAGTGACGGCGGACAGGGGGCTAATCAGCCCCAGCATTTT. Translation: CATSDGGQGANQPQHF.

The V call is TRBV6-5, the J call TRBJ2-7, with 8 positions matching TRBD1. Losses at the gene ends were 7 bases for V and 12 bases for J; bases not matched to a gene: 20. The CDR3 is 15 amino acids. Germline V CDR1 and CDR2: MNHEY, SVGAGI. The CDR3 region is CASTPTRTGWGTWYF. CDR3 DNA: TGTGCCAGCACTCCTACTCGGACAGGGTGGGGTACGTGGTACTTC.

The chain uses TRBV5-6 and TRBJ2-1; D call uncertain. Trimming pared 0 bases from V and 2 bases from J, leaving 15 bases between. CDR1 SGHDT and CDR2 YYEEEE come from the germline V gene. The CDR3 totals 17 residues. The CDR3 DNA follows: TGTGCCAGCAGCTTGGTGCCCCAGATGCCTCCCTACAATGAGCAGTTCTTC. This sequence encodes CASSLVPQMPPYNEQFF.

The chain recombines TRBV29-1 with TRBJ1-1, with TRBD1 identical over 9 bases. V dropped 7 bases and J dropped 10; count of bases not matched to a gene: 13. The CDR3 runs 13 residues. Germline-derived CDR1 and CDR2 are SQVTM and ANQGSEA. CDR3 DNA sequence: TGCAGCGGAGGGACAGGGACAACTAGGGGAGCTTTCTTT. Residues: CSGGTGTTRGAFF.

The CDR3 nucleotides read TGTGCCAGCTCACTCATTCTTAGCTTGACTAGCGTCACGAACACCGGGGAGCTGTTTTTT. Its protein product is CASSLILSLTSVTNTGELFF. The rearrangement uses TRBV18 and TRBJ2-2; TRBD2 matches at 8 bases. V trimming: 4 bases; J trimming: 0 bases; junction bases outside the gene matches: 16. The CDR3 totals 20 residues. Germline CDR1 and CDR2: KGHSH and LQKENI.

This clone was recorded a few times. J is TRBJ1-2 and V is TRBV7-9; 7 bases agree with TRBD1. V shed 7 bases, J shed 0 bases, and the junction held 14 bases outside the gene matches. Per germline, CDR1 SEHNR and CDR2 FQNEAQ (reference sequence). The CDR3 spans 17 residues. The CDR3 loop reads CASITPAGTAPNYGYTF. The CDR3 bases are TGTGCCAGCATCACCCCTGCCGGGACAGCTCCTAACTATGGCTACACCTTC. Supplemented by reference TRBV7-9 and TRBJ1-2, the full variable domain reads DTGVSQNPRHKITKRGQNVTFRCDPISEHNRLYWYRQTLGQGPEFLTYFQNEAQLEKSRLLSDRFSAERPKGSFSTLEIQRTEQGDSAMYLCASITPAGTAPNYGYTFGSGTRLTVV.

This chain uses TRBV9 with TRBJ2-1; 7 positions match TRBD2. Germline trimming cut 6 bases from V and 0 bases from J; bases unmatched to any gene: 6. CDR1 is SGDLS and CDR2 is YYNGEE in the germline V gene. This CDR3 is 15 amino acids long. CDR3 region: CASTSSGSSYNEQFF. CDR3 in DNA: TGTGCCAGCACCTCTAGCGGAAGCTCCTACAATGAGCAGTTCTTC.

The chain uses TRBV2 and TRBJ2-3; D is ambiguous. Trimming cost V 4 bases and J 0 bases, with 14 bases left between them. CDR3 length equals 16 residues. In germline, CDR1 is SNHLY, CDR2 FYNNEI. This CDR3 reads CASSGLLAPSTDTQYF. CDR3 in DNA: TGTGCCAGCAGTGGACTCTTAGCTCCGAGCACAGATACGCAGTATTTT.

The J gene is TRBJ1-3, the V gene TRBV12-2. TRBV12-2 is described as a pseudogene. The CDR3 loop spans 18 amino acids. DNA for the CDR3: TGTGCAAGTCGCCCTTGGGGGGGCAATCGGGTTCAGGAAAACACCATATATTTT. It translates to CASRPWGGNRVQENTIYF.

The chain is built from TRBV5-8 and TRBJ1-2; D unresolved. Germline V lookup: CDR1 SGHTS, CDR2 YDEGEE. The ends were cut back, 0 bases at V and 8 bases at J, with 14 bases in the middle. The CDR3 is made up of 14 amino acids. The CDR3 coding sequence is TGTGCCAGCAGCTTGGAGGCACTCAGGAGGGGCTACACCTTC. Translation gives CASSLEALRRGYTF. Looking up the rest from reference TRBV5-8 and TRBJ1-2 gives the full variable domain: EAGVTQSPTHLIKTRGQQATLRCSPISGHTSVYWYQQALGLGLQFLLWYDEGEERNRGNFPPRFSGRQFPNYSSELNVNALELEDSALYLCASSLEALRRGYTFGSGTRLTVV.

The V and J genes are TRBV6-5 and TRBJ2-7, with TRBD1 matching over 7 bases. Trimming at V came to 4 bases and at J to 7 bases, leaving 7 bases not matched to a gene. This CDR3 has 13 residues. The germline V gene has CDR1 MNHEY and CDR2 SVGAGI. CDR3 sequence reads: CASSLGQPYEQYF. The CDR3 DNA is TGTGCCAGCAGTTTGGGACAGCCGTATGAGCAGTACTTC.